A single sample is the source of the 7 T cell receptor beta chains below, sequenced in a study of blood T cells in healthy people across ages. Using a J-beta primer mix together with a sample-barcoded 5' primer, a second PCR was run for roughly 6 to 11 cycles. TCRdb recomputed calls from the 5' RACE reads with MiXCR, one row per CDR3 protein. This table holds about 930,000 distinct CDR3 sequences, 25% to 30% found once. These records were also assigned to another study, of T cells of mothers and their children.

Sequenced: blood. These receptors were collected from a woman aged 40 to 50 in good health.

This clonotype was counted a few times. This chain connects TRBV5-1 to TRBJ2-5; D is undetermined. This CDR3 has 14 amino acids. Trimming stripped 4 bases from V and 1 base from J, with 11 bases between. The V gene's germline CDR1 is SGHRS and CDR2 YFSETQ. CDR3 region: CASSRAPSQETQYF. The CDR3 DNA reads as TGCGCCAGCAGCCGTGCGCCCTCCCAAGAGACCCAGTACTTC.

This clonotype was observed a few times. The V and J genes are TRBV7-2 and TRBJ2-2; a possible D gene is TRBD1 (6 bases). The germline gives CDR1 SGHTA, CDR2 FQGNSA. The ends were cut back, 1 base at V and 1 base at J, with 7 bases in the middle. The CDR3 runs 15 residues. The CDR3 loop is CASSLGTVNTGELFF. CDR3 DNA: TGTGCCAGCAGCTTAGGGACAGTGAACACCGGGGAGCTGTTTTTT. Full variable domain (missing parts from reference TRBV7-2 and TRBJ2-2): GAGVSQSPSNKVTEKGKDVELRCDPISGHTALYWYRQSLGQGLEFLIYFQGNSAPDKSGLPSDRFSAERTGGSVSTLTIQRTQQEDSAVYLCASSLGTVNTGELFFGEGSRLTVL.

This clonotype was counted ten times or more. This rearrangement joins TRBV5-1 to TRBJ2-1; D is perhaps TRBD1 (5 bases). The length of the CDR3 is 11 residues. CDR1 and CDR2 from the germline V gene are SGHRS and YFSETQ. V lost 4 bases and J lost 13, with 12 bases in between. The CDR3 loop is CASSMTESQFF. The DNA for the CDR3 is TGCGCCAGCAGCATGACAGAATCCCAGTTCTTC.

The V and J genes are TRBV7-9 and TRBJ2-5; TRBD1 might be the D (6 bases). CDR3 size: 15 residues. CDR1 is SEHNR, CDR2 FQNEAQ, per germline (reference sequence). V was clipped by 5 bases and J by 5 bases, with 18 bases between them. The CDR3, as DNA: TGTGCCAGCAGCACCCGGGACATCCTCGCGGAGACCCAGTACTTC. It translates to CASSTRDILAETQYF. Based on the CDR3 plus reference TRBV7-9 and TRBJ2-5, the full variable domain is DTGVSQNPRHKITKRGQNVTFRCDPISEHNRLYWYRQTLGQGPEFLTYFQNEAQLEKSRLLSDRFSAERPKGSFSTLEIQRTEQGDSAMYLCASSTRDILAETQYFGPGTRLLVL.

The chain employs TRBV6-1 and TRBJ1-2, with D possibly matching TRBD1 (5 bases). Germline assignment: CDR1 MNHNS and CDR2 SASEGT. The ends were cut back, 2 bases at V and 4 bases at J, with 14 bases in the middle. The CDR3 sequence is 15 residues long. This CDR3 is CASSETQGSGYGYTF. In nucleotides, the CDR3 is TGTGCCAGCAGTGAAACCCAGGGTAGTGGCTATGGCTACACCTTC.

This clonotype was seen more than once but under ten times. This chain joins TRBV27 and TRBJ2-4; TRBD2 aligns across 11 bases. The J call may be mistaken, given a closer DNA end match to TRBJ2-7. CDR1 MNHEY and CDR2 SMNVEV come from the germline V gene (reference sequence). The CDR3 covers 15 residues. CDR3 nucleotide sequence: TGTGCCAGCAGGCCGCTAGCGGGGGGAAGCGACGAGCAGTACTTC. Amino acids: CASRPLAGGSDEQYF.

There are a few counts of this clonotype. V and J are TRBV7-3 and TRBJ2-1, with 10 nucleotides matching TRBD2. The germline V gene encodes CDR1 SGHTA and CDR2 FQGTGA. J lost 9 bases, V lost 5 bases, and 13 bases had no gene match. The CDR3 spans 16 residues. CDR3 protein: CASSPRWSGGASEQFF. CDR3 bases: TGTGCCAGCAGCCCCCGATGGAGCGGGGGGGCCTCTGAGCAGTTCTTC.